These 30 T cell receptor beta chains were all obtained from the same sample, sequenced in a study of blood T cell repertoires in COVID-19. TCRdb's copy holds only in-frame clones and misses some; the assay was immunoSEQ multiplex PCR. This sample has approximately 260,000 clones; approximately 84% occur once, and the top ten carry 8.6%. The source material was peripheral blood. The source is a human donor in a cohort sampled during active COVID-19.

This rearrangement joins TRBV19 to TRBJ2-7, with 11 bases that match TRBD2. Germline lookup yields CDR1 LNHDA and CDR2 SQIVND (reference sequence). V gave up 6 bases and J gave up 2 bases; unmatched junction bases: 3. The CDR3 totals 14 residues. This CDR3 is CASRTSGGTYEQYF. The CDR3 bases are TGTGCCAGTAGAACTAGCGGGGGAACCTACGAGCAGTACTTC.

The chain is built from TRBV15 and TRBJ2-3; TRBD1 might be the D (5 bases). The CDR3 extends over 12 amino acids. The germline CDR1 and CDR2 sequences are LNHNV and YYDKDF (reference sequence). Trimming removed 1 base from V and 8 bases from J, with 7 bases in between. CDR3 bases: TGTGCCACCAGCAGAGCGCAGGGTACGCAGTATTTT. Protein product: CATSRAQGTQYF.

The genes are TRBV6-2 or TRBV6-3 and TRBJ2-7; 13 bases agree with TRBD2. The V gene's germline CDR1 is MNHEY and CDR2 SVGEGT. The V segment lost 6 bases and the J segment 3 bases; nucleotides outside the gene matches: 5. This CDR3 spans 15 amino acids. The CDR3 spells CASSRTSGGIYEQYF. CDR3 nucleotide sequence: TGTGCCAGCAGCCGGACTAGCGGGGGTATCTACGAGCAGTACTTC.

The V gene is TRBV5-4, the J gene TRBJ1-2; 10 nucleotides align to TRBD1. This CDR3 has 15 amino acids. V lost 4 bases to trimming and J lost 3 bases; unmatched junction nucleotides: 6. CDR1 SGHNT and CDR2 YYREEE come from the germline V gene (reference sequence). CDR3 amino acids: CASSLDRGRDYGYTF. In DNA form, the CDR3 reads TGTGCCAGCAGCCTCGACAGGGGGCGCGACTATGGCTACACCTTC. The whole variable domain, remainder taken from reference TRBV5-4 and TRBJ1-2, is ETGVTQSPTHLIKTRGQQVTLRCSSQSGHNTVSWYQQALGQGPQFIFQYYREEENGRGNFPPRFSGLQFPNYSSELNVNALELDDSALYLCASSLDRGRDYGYTFGSGTRLTVV.

The CDR3 DNA reads as TGTGCCAGCAGTGTACTCGGGACTAGCGCCACAGATACGCAGTATTTT. This sequence encodes CASSVLGTSATDTQYF. V gene TRBV2 combines with J gene TRBJ2-3; 10 bases fit TRBD2. This CDR3 spans 16 amino acids. Germline V CDR1 and CDR2: SNHLY, FYNNEI. The V segment lost 4 bases and the J segment 2 bases; nucleotides outside the gene matches: 6.

The CDR3 DNA is TGTGCCAGCAGCCCGCAGGGACTTAAGCGAGAGACCCAGTACTTC. Protein sequence: CASSPQGLKRETQYF. This chain links TRBV7-2 with TRBJ2-5; D might be TRBD2 (6 bases). The germline gives CDR1 SGHTA, CDR2 FQGNSA. The CDR3 is 15 amino acids. With 5 bases removed from V and 4 bases from J, the gap between germline ends came to 17 bases.

This clone was observed a few times. The chain is built from TRBV7-8 and TRBJ1-5; D not certain. Germline CDR1 SGHVS, CDR2 FQNEAQ. The CDR3 covers 13 residues. V lost 5 bases and J lost 9, with 14 bases in between. This chain's CDR3 is CASSPRTLGPQHF. DNA of the CDR3: TGTGCCAGCAGCCCCCGCACCCTCGGGCCCCAGCATTTT.

V and J are TRBV25-1 and TRBJ1-3; TRBD1 might be the D (6 bases). CDR3 length: 16 residues. Germline CDR1 and CDR2: MGHDK and SYGVNS. V gave up 4 bases and J gave up 3 bases, with 16 bases separating them. CDR3 protein: CASSGKKRDIGNTIYF. CDR3 nucleotides: TGTGCCAGCAGTGGAAAAAAACGGGACATTGGAAACACCATATATTTT.

The J gene is TRBJ2-5, the V gene TRBV5-1; the D is unclear. Trimming shortened V by 1 base and J by 2 bases, and 12 bases separated the two germline ends. The germline V gene has CDR1 SGHRS and CDR2 YFSETQ. This CDR3 contains 15 residues. The CDR3 loop reads CASSLRGSDQETQYF. DNA of the CDR3: TGCGCCAGCAGCTTGCGAGGTTCAGATCAAGAGACCCAGTACTTC.

This chain uses TRBV20-1 with TRBJ2-7; D may be TRBD1 (6 bases). Germline CDR1 is DFQATT and CDR2 is SNEGSKA (reference sequence). V lost 6 bases and J 7 bases, leaving 13 bases between the germline ends. This CDR3 is 11 amino acids long. The CDR3 coding sequence is TGCAGTGCCCCGAAGCAGGGGGAGCAGTACTTC. Translating gives CSAPKQGEQYF.

This sequence joins TRBV7-9 and TRBJ1-4; D possibly corresponds to TRBD1 (6 bases). CDR3 length: 18 residues. Trimming removed 7 bases at V and 11 bases at J, with 32 bases between. Germline V gene lookup returns CDR1 SEHNR and CDR2 FQNEAQ (reference sequence). CDR3 nucleotide sequence: TGTGCCAGCACCACCCCTGACGGGACAAGTAGTACCTTCCGGAAACTGTTTTTT. Its translation: CASTTPDGTSSTFRKLFF.

V and J are TRBV13 and TRBJ2-7, with TRBD1 matching over 8 bases. The CDR3 consists of 13 residues. CDR1 and CDR2 (germline): PRHDT, FYEKMQ (reference sequence). J was trimmed by 0 bases and V by 10 bases; bases with no gene match: 5. CDR3 in DNA: TGTGCCATCGGGACAGGTTCCTCCTACGAGCAGTACTTC. Translated: CAIGTGSSYEQYF.

This clone was found once. The J gene is TRBJ2-3, the V gene TRBV6-6, with 7 positions matching TRBD2. The CDR3 runs to 15 residues. The germline CDR1 and CDR2 sequences are MNHNY and SVGAGI (reference sequence). The V segment lost 8 bases and the J segment 0 bases; nucleotides outside the gene matches: 8. The CDR3 loop reads CASFRLADSTDTQYF. Written as DNA, the CDR3 is TGTGCCAGCTTCCGACTAGCCGATAGCACAGATACGCAGTATTTT.

The chain recombines TRBV9 with TRBJ2-1; 10 bases are a match to TRBD2. This CDR3 spans 15 amino acids. Germline V CDR1 and CDR2: SGDLS, YYNGEE. Trimming at V came to 0 bases and at J to 5 bases, leaving 2 bases not matched to a gene. CDR3 sequence reads: CASSVATSGDNEQFF. CDR3 sequence (DNA): TGTGCCAGCAGCGTAGCTACTAGCGGGGACAATGAGCAGTTCTTC.

A note on this clone: Germline is not matched at one junction end, which may reflect a read error. V usage is TRBV28 and J usage is TRBJ1-2; 9 bases line up with TRBD1. The CDR3 runs to 15 residues. The germline gives CDR1 MDHEN, CDR2 SYDVKM. CDR3 amino acids: CASSRGTGTGRSSIF. CDR3 coding DNA: TGTGCCAGCAGCCGAGGAACCGGGACAGGGCGATCTTCTATCTTC.

This chain connects TRBV27 to TRBJ1-5, with 8 positions matching TRBD1. CDR1 and CDR2 from the germline V gene are MNHEY and SMNVEV (reference sequence). Losses at the gene ends were 8 bases for V and 7 bases for J; bases not matched to a gene: 10. The CDR3 covers 14 residues. CDR3 residues: CASGPRGRRQPQHF. The CDR3 coding sequence is TGTGCCAGCGGCCCCAGGGGGCGCAGACAGCCCCAGCATTTT.

The gene calls are TRBV7-2 and TRBJ2-2; no clear D gene. With 5 bases removed from V and 5 bases from J, the gap between germline ends came to 15 bases. This CDR3 spans 15 amino acids. Germline values: CDR1 SGHTA, CDR2 FQGNSA. CDR3 bases: TGTGCCAGCAGCCTACGAGGCTATAAGACCGGGGAGCTGTTTTTT. Translation gives CASSLRGYKTGELFF.

V is TRBV4-1 and J is TRBJ2-7; 10 bases are shared with TRBD2. Unmatched junction bases numbered 5, after V lost 0 bases and J lost 3 bases. The CDR3 has 16 residues. Germline V lookup: CDR1 MGHRA, CDR2 YSYEKL. The CDR3 region is CASSQDGTSALYEQYF. CDR3 nucleotide sequence: TGCGCCAGCAGCCAAGACGGGACTAGCGCGCTCTACGAGCAGTACTTC.

J is TRBJ1-6 and V is TRBV5-6; a weak D match, TRBD1 (5 bases). Germline loops: CDR1 SGHDT, CDR2 YYEEEE. Between the trimmed V and J ends, which lost 0 bases and 10 bases, there was a span of 17 bases. The CDR3 is 16 residues long. The CDR3 spells CASSLGGAGIISPLHF. Here the CDR3 DNA reads TGTGCCAGCAGCTTGGGGGGCGCAGGGATTATCTCACCCCTCCACTTT.

The gene calls are TRBV7-9 and TRBJ2-7; 9 nucleotides agree with TRBD2. The J segment lost 1 base and the V segment lost 5 bases, leaving 3 bases of the junction unmatched. Germline loops: CDR1 SEHNR, CDR2 FQNEAQ (reference sequence). CDR3 length equals 14 residues. CDR3 sequence: CASSSSGGSYEQYF. DNA for the CDR3: TGTGCCAGCAGCAGTAGCGGGGGATCCTACGAGCAGTACTTC.

The rearrangement uses TRBV19 and TRBJ2-3; 7 bases line up with TRBD1. V shed 2 bases, J shed 12 bases, and the junction held 5 bases outside the gene matches. Germline V lookup: CDR1 LNHDA, CDR2 SQIVND (reference sequence). This CDR3 has 12 residues. The CDR3 nucleotides are TGTGCCAGTAGTATACGAGGGGGCCAACAGTATTTT. Protein sequence: CASSIRGGQQYF.

The V call is TRBV18, the J call TRBJ1-1; the match to TRBD1 covers 9 bases. J was trimmed by 1 base and V by 6 bases; bases with no gene match: 12. Germline V CDR1 and CDR2: KGHSH, LQKENI. The CDR3 has 17 amino acids. CDR3 sequence: CASSPVQGARGNTEAFF. As DNA, the CDR3 is TGTGCCAGCTCCCCAGTACAGGGGGCAAGGGGGAACACTGAAGCTTTCTTT. Filled out from reference TRBV18 and TRBJ1-1, the complete variable domain reads NAGVMQNPRHLVRRRGQEARLRCSPMKGHSHVYWYRQLPEEGLKFMVYLQKENIIDESGMPKERFSAEFPKEGPSILRIQQVVRGDSAAYFCASSPVQGARGNTEAFFGQGTRLTVV.

In this sample, this clone turned up a few times. V and J are TRBV5-1 and TRBJ1-1, with a tentative D call TRBD1 (6 bases). Germline CDR1 SGHRS, CDR2 YFSETQ. V dropped 3 bases and J dropped 1 base, with 13 bases sitting between them. The CDR3 spans 15 residues. The CDR3 DNA reads as TGCGCCAGCAGCTCCAGGGGCCGCACGAACACTGAAGCTTTCTTT. Protein product: CASSSRGRTNTEAFF.

The J gene is TRBJ1-1, the V gene TRBV5-1, with 7 bases fitting TRBD1. V trimming: 7 bases; J trimming: 5 bases; junction bases outside the gene matches: 5. The CDR3 covers 12 residues. The germline gives CDR1 SGHRS, CDR2 YFSETQ. The CDR3 DNA reads as TGCGCCAGCCACCAGGGGGGTACTGAAGCTTTCTTT. The encoded protein is CASHQGGTEAFF.

This chain links TRBV19 with TRBJ2-1, with 9 bases aligning to TRBD2. Germline assignment: CDR1 LNHDA and CDR2 SQIVND (reference sequence). V dropped 8 bases and J dropped 3; count of bases not matched to a gene: 8. The CDR3 extends over 15 amino acids. The CDR3: CASCAGTSLYNEQFF. The CDR3 DNA reads TGTGCCAGTTGCGCCGGGACTAGCCTCTACAATGAGCAGTTCTTC. The full variable domain, in which reference TRBV19 and TRBJ2-1 provide the parts outside the CDR3, is DGGITQSPKYLFRKEGQNVTLSCEQNLNHDAMYWYRQDPGQGLRLIYYSQIVNDFQKGDIAEGYSVSREKKESFPLTVTSAQKNPTAFYLCASCAGTSLYNEQFFGPGTRLTVL.

The chain's CDR3 is CASSPQEVSYNEQFF. The CDR3, as DNA: TGTGCCAGCTCACCGCAGGAGGTTTCCTACAATGAGCAGTTCTTC. This chain joins TRBV18 and TRBJ2-1; tentatively, D is TRBD2 (5 bases). The CDR3 contains 15 residues. Germline CDR1 and CDR2: KGHSH and LQKENI. V lost 3 bases and J lost 1, with 10 bases in between.

This chain connects TRBV6-5 to TRBJ2-1, with D possibly being TRBD2 (6 bases). The CDR3 consists of 14 residues. Trimming removed 10 bases at V and 5 bases at J, with 18 bases between. Germline V CDR1 and CDR2: MNHEY, SVGAGI. CDR3 sequence: CANSGTSRNNEQFF. The DNA for the CDR3 is TGTGCCAACAGCGGTACTAGCCGTAACAATGAGCAGTTCTTC.

The CDR3 region has the DNA TGTGCCAGCAGCAGGGACAGGTCCTCTGGAAACACCATATATTTT. Its translation: CASSRDRSSGNTIYF. This rearrangement joins TRBV7-9 to TRBJ1-3, with 8 bases lining up with TRBD1. The junction had 3 bases not matched to a gene; V was cut back by 5 bases and J by 0 bases. The CDR3 is made up of 15 amino acids. From germline, CDR1 is SEHNR and CDR2 FQNEAQ (reference sequence).

The V call is TRBV2, the J call TRBJ2-7; 12 positions match TRBD1. The CDR3 has 15 residues. With 6 bases clipped from V and 3 bases from J, the junction kept 6 bases outside the gene matches. Germline loops: CDR1 SNHLY, CDR2 FYNNEI. The CDR3 nucleotides read TGTGCCAGCAGCGGGAGGGACAGGGGGCACTACGAGCAGTACTTC. Amino acids: CASSGRDRGHYEQYF.

The CDR3 loop is CASSGGGTGKFVNGYTF. The DNA for the CDR3 is TGTGCCAGCAGTGGCGGAGGGACAGGGAAATTTGTAAATGGCTACACCTTC. The J gene is TRBJ1-2, the V gene TRBV6-1, with 9 bases matching TRBD1. The CDR3 loop spans 17 amino acids. The V and J ends lost 4 bases and 6 bases, in that order; junction bases with no gene match: 15. Germline V lookup: CDR1 MNHNS, CDR2 SASEGT.